This entry lists 4 T cell receptor beta chains sequenced from one sample in a study of T-cell memory formation after mild COVID-19. TCRdb itself ran the 5' RACE reads through MiXCR, one entry per CDR3 protein. The sample lists about 110,000 distinct CDR3 sequences, over 15% occurring once. The sample was PBMCs or a T cell subset sorted from them (not recorded which). The origin of the receptors is a young man who had mild COVID-19 (a few samples of this study predate the infection). Cell type and time point are not known.

A few counts support this clonotype. V usage is TRBV7-2 and J usage is TRBJ2-3; D might be TRBD2 (7 bases). CDR3 size: 16 residues. The germline gives CDR1 SGHTA, CDR2 FQGNSA. The germline V and J ends were trimmed by 1 base and 1 base, with 12 bases remaining between them. The CDR3 loop reads CASSLGQGRGTDTQYF. The DNA for the CDR3 is TGTGCCAGCAGCTTAGGCCAGGGGAGGGGCACAGATACGCAGTATTTT. The variable domain in full, with the rest retrieved from reference TRBV7-2 and TRBJ2-3, is GAGVSQSPSNKVTEKGKDVELRCDPISGHTALYWYRQSLGQGLEFLIYFQGNSAPDKSGLPSDRFSAERTGGSVSTLTIQRTQQEDSAVYLCASSLGQGRGTDTQYFGPGTRLTVL.

The chain links TRBV7-9 to TRBJ1-2, with D hard to call. This CDR3 contains 12 residues. The V gene's germline CDR1 is SEHNR and CDR2 FQNEAQ (reference sequence). Trimming left V 5 bases short and J 4 bases short, with 8 bases between. In DNA, the CDR3 is TGTGCCAGCAGCCCTGAGGCCTATGGCTACACCTTC. Translating it yields CASSPEAYGYTF.

This chain uses TRBV3-1 with TRBJ1-3; D uncertain. The CDR3 covers 15 residues. The germline CDR1 and CDR2 sequences are LGHDT and YNNKEL (reference sequence). Trimming took 1 base from V and 4 from J, leaving 11 bases between them. The CDR3 nucleotides read TGTGCCAGCAGCCAAGTCCTCATGGCGGGAAACACCATATATTTT. Translating it yields CASSQVLMAGNTIYF.

The chain has TRBV7-9 and TRBJ2-5; D uncertain. Germline V CDR1 and CDR2: SEHNR, FQNEAQ (reference sequence). The CDR3 contains 13 residues. The ends were cut back, 3 bases at V and 5 bases at J, with 10 bases in the middle. The CDR3 region is CASSLSTRETQYF. CDR3 sequence (DNA): TGTGCCAGCAGCTTGTCCACCCGGGAGACCCAGTACTTC.